Listed here are 30 T cell receptor beta chains from one sample, sequenced in a study of cytomegalovirus exposure and HLA in healthy donors (dated by TCRdb to about 2017). Library construction relied on the immunoSEQ multiplex PCR assay. For the multiplex PCR, a mixture combining 60 forward primers for TCR Vbeta segments and 13 reverse primers for TCR Jbeta segments was used. In its TCRdb copy, this immuneACCESS table keeps in-frame sequences only and misses some clones. Where compared with another copy, unresolved V genes explain less than half of these, and the others have no known cause. The sample data list 90,000 to 140,000 clones, and about an eighth of these were observed just once. The ten top clones hold about a sixth of the sample. The sample comprised PBMCs. The origin of the receptors is a man in his forties in good health and CMV-seropositive.

Of note for this clone: One end of the junction does not line up with germline, which may come from a read error. The CDR3 DNA sequence: TGTGCCAGCAGTTTCACCGAGAGCCCGTACGCCTTC. It encodes CASSFTESPYAF. The chain has TRBV28 and TRBJ1-2; D ambiguous. Germline CDR1 and CDR2: MDHEN and SYDVKM. This CDR3 is built from 12 residues.

This chain connects TRBV6-1 to TRBJ1-2; TRBD1 matches at 9 bases. Germline CDR1 is MNHNS and CDR2 is SASEGT. J gave up 1 base and V 4 bases, and 7 bases lay outside the gene matches. This CDR3 has 16 amino acids. The CDR3 bases are TGTGCCAGCAGTGCCGACCGGGACAGGGTTAACTATGGCTACACCTTC. Residues: CASSADRDRVNYGYTF.

This clone was observed once. The genes are TRBV18 and TRBJ2-5; 8 bases line up with TRBD1. Germline V gene data show CDR1 as KGHSH and CDR2 as LQKENI. This CDR3 comprises 13 residues. V dropped 6 bases and J dropped 2; count of bases not matched to a gene: 2. The CDR3 spells CASSGTGQETQYF. The CDR3 region has the DNA TGTGCCAGCTCGGGGACAGGACAAGAGACCCAGTACTTC.

The chain uses TRBV9 and TRBJ2-1, with D possibly TRBD1 on 6 matching bases. V dropped 4 bases and J dropped 6 bases, with 17 bases sitting between them. The CDR3 loop spans 15 amino acids. Germline CDR1 reads SGDLS; CDR2 reads YYNGEE. The CDR3 region has the DNA TGTGCCAGCAGCTATAAGGGGGATAAGGGCAATGAGCAGTTCTTC. This codes for CASSYKGDKGNEQFF.

This clone came up a few times. The gene calls are TRBV15 and TRBJ1-2, with D possibly being TRBD1 (5 bases). Germline loops: CDR1 LNHNV, CDR2 YYDKDF (reference sequence). V was clipped by 0 bases and J by 2 bases, with 7 bases between them. The CDR3 covers 14 residues. CDR3 amino acids: CATSRDKGNYGYTF. The CDR3 bases are TGTGCCACCAGCAGAGATAAGGGGAACTATGGCTACACCTTC.

The chain combines TRBV5-4 with TRBJ2-5, with D possibly being TRBD2 (5 bases). The CDR3 has 15 amino acids. Deletions cut 0 bases from V and 4 bases from J, with 13 bases between. CDR1 is SGHNT and CDR2 is YYREEE in the germline V gene (reference sequence). The CDR3 nucleotides are TGTGCCAGCAGCTTGGACGGGAATGCAGGAGAGACCCAGTACTTC. It is translated as CASSLDGNAGETQYF. Looking up the rest from reference TRBV5-4 and TRBJ2-5 gives the full variable domain: ETGVTQSPTHLIKTRGQQVTLRCSSQSGHNTVSWYQQALGQGPQFIFQYYREEENGRGNFPPRFSGLQFPNYSSELNVNALELDDSALYLCASSLDGNAGETQYFGPGTRLLVL.

J is TRBJ1-2 and V is TRBV19; D is uncertain. Germline V lookup: CDR1 LNHDA, CDR2 SQIVND (reference sequence). V was shortened by 3 bases and J by 0 bases, with 8 bases between the two germline ends. The CDR3 is 14 residues long. CDR3 bases: TGTGCCAGTAGTATTGTAAGCTCTAACTATGGCTACACCTTC. Encoded protein: CASSIVSSNYGYTF.

The table lists this clone with a few counts. The chain employs TRBV11-3 and TRBJ2-1; no reliable D call. Germline V lookup: CDR1 SGHNT, CDR2 YENEEA. The CDR3 extends over 14 amino acids. V was trimmed by 1 base and J by 6 bases, leaving 10 bases between them. CDR3 nucleotides: TGTGCCAGCAGCTTAGGCCTAGTCGCCAATGAGCAGTTCTTC. Its translation: CASSLGLVANEQFF.

This clone has just a few counts. The chain is built from TRBV6-5 and TRBJ2-2, with 11 nucleotides matching TRBD2. This CDR3 has 16 amino acids. Trimming cost V 2 bases and J 5 bases; bases outside gene matches: 4. Germline values: CDR1 MNHEY, CDR2 SVGAGI. For the CDR3, the DNA is TGTGCCAGCAGTTACGGGGCTAGCGGGAGGACCGGGGAGCTGTTTTTT. It specifies CASSYGASGRTGELFF.

This clone was seen more than once but under ten times. The chain joins TRBV5-1 to TRBJ2-7; 11 nucleotides match TRBD2. The CDR3 runs to 16 residues. Trimming at V came to 0 bases and at J to 6 bases, leaving 8 bases not matched to a gene. Germline V gene data show CDR1 as SGHRS and CDR2 as YFSETQ. The CDR3 spells CASSLGTSGYPSEQYF. The CDR3 DNA reads as TGCGCCAGCAGCTTGGGGACTAGCGGGTATCCGTCCGAGCAGTACTTC.

J is TRBJ2-2 and V is TRBV27; the D is unclear. Germline V lookup: CDR1 MNHEY, CDR2 SMNVEV (reference sequence). The V gene lost 2 bases and the J gene lost 0 bases, with 10 bases spanning the gap. This CDR3 spans 16 amino acids. CDR3 sequence: CASSLEAVSNTGELFF. As DNA, the CDR3 is TGTGCCAGCAGTTTAGAAGCCGTCTCGAACACCGGGGAGCTGTTTTTT.

This clone was observed a handful of times. The chain carries TRBV13 and TRBJ2-1; 10 positions match TRBD2. Germline loops: CDR1 PRHDT, CDR2 FYEKMQ (reference sequence). The J segment lost 1 base and the V segment lost 5 bases, leaving 8 bases of the junction unmatched. The CDR3 spans 17 residues. The CDR3 nucleotides are TGTGCCAGCAGCGCCCCCACTAGCGGGACTTCCTACAATGAGCAGTTCTTC. Translating it yields CASSAPTSGTSYNEQFF.

This clone was seen more than once but under ten times. J is TRBJ1-1 and V is TRBV11-2; TRBD1 matches 8 bases. The CDR3 runs 14 residues. V was pared by 7 bases and J by 5 bases, with 9 bases of the junction left unmatched. Germline-derived CDR1 and CDR2 are SGHAT and FQNNGV. The CDR3 protein is CASIVQGGGTEAFF. CDR3 in DNA: TGTGCCAGCATCGTACAGGGGGGCGGTACTGAAGCTTTCTTT.

V is TRBV27 and J is TRBJ2-1, with 10 bases identical to TRBD1. V was clipped by 8 bases and J by 3 bases; unmatched bases: 4. This CDR3 is built from 14 residues. In germline, CDR1 is MNHEY, CDR2 SMNVEV (reference sequence). The CDR3, as DNA: TGTGCCAGCGCTTGGGACAGGGGCTACAATGAGCAGTTCTTC. It translates to CASAWDRGYNEQFF.

The chain employs TRBV29-1 and TRBJ2-1; tentative D call: TRBD2 (5 bases). This CDR3 comprises 16 residues. The germline V and J ends were trimmed by 3 bases and 2 bases, with 17 bases remaining between them. Germline CDR1 reads SQVTM; CDR2 reads ANQGSEA. The chain's CDR3 is CSVDRPAEDAYNEQFF. The CDR3 DNA sequence: TGCAGCGTTGATCGGCCCGCGGAGGACGCCTACAATGAGCAGTTCTTC.

The CDR3 DNA follows: TGTGCCATCAGGAAGGGGTTGGATACTGAAGCTTTCTTT. It yields the protein CAIRKGLDTEAFF. The chain joins TRBV10-3 to TRBJ1-1; a weak D match, TRBD1 (5 bases). This CDR3 comprises 13 residues. The germline gives CDR1 ENHRY, CDR2 SYGVKD. The V and J ends lost 6 bases and 5 bases respectively, with 13 bases between them.

This clone showed up just a few times. The chain employs TRBV7-9 and TRBJ2-1; 7 bases fit TRBD2. V gave up 7 bases and J gave up 4 bases; unmatched junction bases: 10. Per the germline V gene, CDR1 is SEHNR and CDR2 is FQNEAQ (reference sequence). CDR3 length: 15 residues. CDR3 coding DNA: TGTGCCAGCACCCCCACTGCGGGGGAATACAATGAGCAGTTCTTC. Protein product: CASTPTAGEYNEQFF.

This clone was observed a few times. V usage is TRBV2 and J usage is TRBJ1-1, with D possibly matching TRBD1 (5 bases). CDR1 SNHLY and CDR2 FYNNEI come from the germline V gene. CDR3 size: 13 residues. V was trimmed by 11 bases and J by 1 base, leaving 14 bases between them. CDR3: CASRGGTNTEAFF. The CDR3 DNA is TGTGCCTCGCGGGGCGGTACGAACACTGAAGCTTTCTTT.

A few counts support this clone. The rearrangement links TRBV9 to TRBJ1-4; D remains unclear. The germline CDR1 and CDR2 sequences are SGDLS and YYNGEE. V shed 0 bases and J shed 7 bases, with 7 bases lying between them. CDR3 size: 13 residues. The CDR3 nucleotides read TGTGCCAGCAGCGTAGGCCCCGGTGAAAAACTGTTTTTT. It is translated as CASSVGPGEKLFF.

This clone was seen a few times. This chain joins TRBV6-1 and TRBJ2-2, with 7 nucleotides matching TRBD2. V lost 6 bases to trimming and J lost 1 base; unmatched junction nucleotides: 5. This CDR3 is built from 15 residues. Germline CDR1 MNHNS, CDR2 SASEGT. CDR3 in DNA: TGTGCCAGCAGGAGAGTAGCGGGGAACACCGGGGAGCTGTTTTTT. This translates into CASRRVAGNTGELFF.

This clone was counted between two and nine times. The chain links TRBV18 to TRBJ2-1, with 9 bases lining up with TRBD1. J was trimmed by 4 bases and V by 4 bases; bases with no gene match: 8. This CDR3 is built from 16 residues. Per germline, CDR1 KGHSH and CDR2 LQKENI. The CDR3 sequence: CASSLNEGQGYNEQFF. In DNA, the CDR3 is TGTGCCAGCTCACTCAACGAGGGACAGGGTTACAATGAGCAGTTCTTC. Full variable domain (remainder filled in from reference TRBV18 and TRBJ2-1): NAGVMQNPRHLVRRRGQEARLRCSPMKGHSHVYWYRQLPEEGLKFMVYLQKENIIDESGMPKERFSAEFPKEGPSILRIQQVVRGDSAAYFCASSLNEGQGYNEQFFGPGTRLTVL.

There are a few counts of this clone. The gene calls are TRBV28 and TRBJ1-1; 8 nucleotides agree with TRBD1. The V gene's germline CDR1 is MDHEN and CDR2 SYDVKM. The ends lost 5 bases at V and 3 bases at J; junction bases unmatched: 5. The CDR3 has 14 amino acids. CDR3 DNA sequence: TGTGCCAGCAGTGCCAGGGGGCGGTACACTGAAGCTTTCTTT. Encoded protein: CASSARGRYTEAFF.

This clone was picked up a small number of times. CDR3 amino acids: CASSYRTGAYNEQFF. CDR3 bases: TGTGCCAGCAGCTACCGGACAGGGGCCTACAATGAGCAGTTCTTC. The rearrangement links TRBV9 to TRBJ2-1; TRBD1 aligns across 9 bases. Germline CDR1 reads SGDLS; CDR2 reads YYNGEE. The J segment lost 2 bases and the V segment lost 4 bases, leaving 4 bases of the junction unmatched. This CDR3 region has 15 residues.

This clone was detected only a few times. The V gene is TRBV7-9, the J gene TRBJ1-4; 10 nucleotides agree with TRBD1. Germline trimming cut 4 bases from V and 7 bases from J; bases unmatched to any gene: 6. Germline V gives CDR1 SEHNR, CDR2 FQNEAQ (reference sequence). The CDR3 has 15 residues. In nucleotides, the CDR3 is TGTGCCAGCAGCTATCGGGGGACAGGGGTTGAAAAACTGTTTTTT. It specifies CASSYRGTGVEKLFF.

The chain couples TRBV6-6 to TRBJ2-1; 9 nucleotides agree with TRBD1. V lost 3 bases to trimming and J lost 6 bases; unmatched junction nucleotides: 6. Germline V gene lookup returns CDR1 MNHNY and CDR2 SVGAGI (reference sequence). The CDR3 is 15 amino acids. CDR3 nucleotide sequence: TGTGCCAGCAGTTATCCGGGACAGGGCGTCAATGAGCAGTTCTTC. Translated, it gives CASSYPGQGVNEQFF.

This clone was detected a few times. The rearrangement joins TRBV4-2 to TRBJ1-5; tentative D call: TRBD1 (5 bases). This CDR3 has 15 residues. Germline loops: CDR1 LGHNA, CDR2 YNFKEQ. Trimming left V 0 bases short and J 5 bases short, with 11 bases between. The CDR3 coding sequence is TGTGCCAGCAGCCAAGAAGTAGGGGCTGATCAGCCCCAGCATTTT. Protein sequence: CASSQEVGADQPQHF.

V usage is TRBV11-3 and J usage is TRBJ2-7, with 9 positions matching TRBD1. CDR1 and CDR2 from the germline V gene are SGHNT and YENEEA. The CDR3 contains 14 residues. V lost 5 bases and J lost 2; bases outside the gene matches: 4. The CDR3 DNA is TGTGCCAGCAGCGCGGGACAGGGCACCTACGAGCAGTACTTC. It encodes CASSAGQGTYEQYF.

This clone was seen a few times. The V and J genes are TRBV14 and TRBJ1-5; 7 nucleotides align to TRBD1. V shed 0 bases, J shed 11 bases, and the junction held 4 bases outside the gene matches. The CDR3 is 13 amino acids. Per germline, CDR1 SGHDN and CDR2 FVKESK. The CDR3 sequence: CASSQDATGTQHF. CDR3 DNA sequence: TGTGCCAGCAGCCAAGATGCGACAGGGACCCAGCATTTT.

The sample holds a few counts of this clone. CDR3 nucleotides: TGTGCCAGCAGTTTGGGACTAGCGGATCTTTACGAGCAGTACTTC. This encodes CASSLGLADLYEQYF. The chain combines TRBV6-5 with TRBJ2-7, with 11 bases that match TRBD2. The CDR3 runs 15 residues. The V gene end was trimmed by 4 bases and the J gene end by 4 bases; junction bases not matched to a gene: 6. The germline gives CDR1 MNHEY, CDR2 SVGAGI.

This clone was counted only a few times. The rearrangement joins TRBV7-9 to TRBJ1-5, with 7 bases identical to TRBD1. The J segment lost 2 bases and the V segment lost 5 bases, leaving 6 bases of the junction unmatched. There are 15 residues in the CDR3. Germline V lookup: CDR1 SEHNR, CDR2 FQNEAQ (reference sequence). This chain's CDR3 is CASSPQGGRNQPQHF. CDR3 nucleotide sequence: TGTGCCAGCAGCCCCCAGGGGGGCCGCAATCAGCCCCAGCATTTT.